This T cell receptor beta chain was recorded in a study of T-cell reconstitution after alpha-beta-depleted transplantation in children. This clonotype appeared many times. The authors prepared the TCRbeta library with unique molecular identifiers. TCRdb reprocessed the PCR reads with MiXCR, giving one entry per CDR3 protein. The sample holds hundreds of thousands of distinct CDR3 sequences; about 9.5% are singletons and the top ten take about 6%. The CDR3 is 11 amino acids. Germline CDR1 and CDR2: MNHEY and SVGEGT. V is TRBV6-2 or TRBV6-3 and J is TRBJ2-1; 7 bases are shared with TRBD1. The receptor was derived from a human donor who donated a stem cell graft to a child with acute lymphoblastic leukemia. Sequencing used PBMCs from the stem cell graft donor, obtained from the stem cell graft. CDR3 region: CASPRGNEQFF. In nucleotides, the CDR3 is TGTGCTTCACCCAGGGGGAATGAGCAGTTCTTC.